This T cell receptor beta chain is from a study of blood T cell repertoires in COVID-19. In the study overall: T cells, B-cell-depleted T cells, or PBMCs provided the cDNA or gDNA that served as material.

CDR1 and CDR2 (germline): MNHEY, SVGEGT. J lost 2 bases, V lost 2 bases, and 6 bases had no gene match. The CDR3 totals 16 residues. The method was immunoSEQ multiplex PCR; TCRdb's version includes in-frame clones alone and lacks a portion of them. The profile shows a few hundred thousand clones, 70% to 90% of them singletons. Material: peripheral blood. The rearrangement joins TRBV6-2 or TRBV6-3 to TRBJ1-5, with 7 positions matching TRBD1. The sequence came from a man in his forties with acute or convalescent COVID-19. CDR3 coding DNA: TGTGCCAGCAGTTACCTCTCCGGACAGGGCAATCAGCCCCAGCATTTT. Protein: CASSYLSGQGNQPQHF.